The present TCR beta chain was sequenced within a study of CD8 T cells in Susac syndrome. Random hexamers primed reverse transcription of about 0.45 to 1 ug RNA. A single record per CDR3 protein comes from TCRdb applying MiXCR to the immunoSEQ multiplex PCR reads. Of a few hundred thousand distinct CDR3 sequences detected, roughly 93% appear once; the ten largest clones hold around 0.07%. Sequencing targeted TCR beta in blood CD8+ and CD4+ T cells. Looked up from germline, CDR1 is MNHNS and CDR2 is SASEGT. The CDR3 is 14 amino acids. The ends were cut back, 3 bases at V and 6 bases at J, with 15 bases in the middle.

The sample comprised CD4+ T cells from PBMCs. The receptor was isolated from a human donor with multiple sclerosis. This chain links TRBV6-1 with TRBJ2-7; D not certain. The CDR3 reads CASSEFKGSGEQYV. The CDR3 DNA is TGTGCCAGCAGTGAGTTTAAGGGTTCGGGCGAGCAGTACGTC.